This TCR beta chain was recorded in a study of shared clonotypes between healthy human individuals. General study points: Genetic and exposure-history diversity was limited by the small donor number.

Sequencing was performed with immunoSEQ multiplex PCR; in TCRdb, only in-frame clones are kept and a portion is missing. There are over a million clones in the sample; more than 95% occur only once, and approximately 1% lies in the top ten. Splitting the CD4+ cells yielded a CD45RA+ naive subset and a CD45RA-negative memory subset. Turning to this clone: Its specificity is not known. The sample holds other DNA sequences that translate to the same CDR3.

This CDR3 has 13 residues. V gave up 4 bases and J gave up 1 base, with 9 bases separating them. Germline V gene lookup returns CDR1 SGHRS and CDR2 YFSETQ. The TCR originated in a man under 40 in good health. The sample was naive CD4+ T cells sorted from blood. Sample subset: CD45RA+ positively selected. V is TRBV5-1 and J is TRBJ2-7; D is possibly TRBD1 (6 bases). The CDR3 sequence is CASSTTGSYEQYF. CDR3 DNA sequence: TGCGCCAGCAGCACGACAGGTTCCTACGAGCAGTACTTC. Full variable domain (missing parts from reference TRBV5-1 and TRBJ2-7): KAGVTQTPRYLIKTRGQQVTLSCSPISGHRSVSWYQQTPGQGLQFLFEYFSETQRNKGNFPGRFSGRQFSNSRSEMNVSTLELGDSALYLCASSTTGSYEQYFGPGTRLTVT.